This T cell receptor (beta chain) was found in a study of blood T cell repertoires in COVID-19. The overall study: Sample material is recorded as cDNA or gDNA derived from T cells, B-cell-depleted T cells, or PBMCs.

Germline V gene sequence: CDR1 SGHNT, CDR2 YYREEE (reference sequence). Losses at the gene ends were 3 bases for V and 1 base for J; bases not matched to a gene: 7. The CDR3 length is 16 residues. TCRdb keeps only in-frame clones here, not all; method: immunoSEQ multiplex PCR. The sample holds roughly 53,000 clones, 80% to 90% seen once. This receptor was identified in a man over 45 with acute or convalescent COVID-19. Sequencing used peripheral blood. The chain recombines TRBV5-4 with TRBJ2-5, with TRBD2 identical over 9 bases. CDR3 nucleotide sequence: TGTGCCAGCAGCTCACAAGCGGGAGGCACCCAAGAGACCCAGTACTTC. Translating it yields CASSSQAGGTQETQYF.